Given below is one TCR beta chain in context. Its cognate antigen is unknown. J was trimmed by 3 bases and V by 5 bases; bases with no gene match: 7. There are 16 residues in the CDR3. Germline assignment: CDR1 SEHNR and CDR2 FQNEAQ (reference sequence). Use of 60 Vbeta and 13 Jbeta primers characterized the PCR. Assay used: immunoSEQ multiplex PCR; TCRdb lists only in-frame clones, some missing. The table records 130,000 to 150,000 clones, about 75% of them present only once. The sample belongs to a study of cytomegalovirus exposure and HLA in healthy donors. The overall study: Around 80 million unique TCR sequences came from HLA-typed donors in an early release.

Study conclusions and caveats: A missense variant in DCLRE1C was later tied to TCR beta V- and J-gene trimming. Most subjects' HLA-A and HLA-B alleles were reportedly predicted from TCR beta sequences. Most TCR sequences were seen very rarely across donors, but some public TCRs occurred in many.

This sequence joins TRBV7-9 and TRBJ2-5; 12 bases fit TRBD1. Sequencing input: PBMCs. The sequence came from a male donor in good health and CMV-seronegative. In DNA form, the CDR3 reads TGTGCCAGCAGCCCCTCCGGGACAGGGGGCAAAGAGACCCAGTACTTC. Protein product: CASSPSGTGGKETQYF.